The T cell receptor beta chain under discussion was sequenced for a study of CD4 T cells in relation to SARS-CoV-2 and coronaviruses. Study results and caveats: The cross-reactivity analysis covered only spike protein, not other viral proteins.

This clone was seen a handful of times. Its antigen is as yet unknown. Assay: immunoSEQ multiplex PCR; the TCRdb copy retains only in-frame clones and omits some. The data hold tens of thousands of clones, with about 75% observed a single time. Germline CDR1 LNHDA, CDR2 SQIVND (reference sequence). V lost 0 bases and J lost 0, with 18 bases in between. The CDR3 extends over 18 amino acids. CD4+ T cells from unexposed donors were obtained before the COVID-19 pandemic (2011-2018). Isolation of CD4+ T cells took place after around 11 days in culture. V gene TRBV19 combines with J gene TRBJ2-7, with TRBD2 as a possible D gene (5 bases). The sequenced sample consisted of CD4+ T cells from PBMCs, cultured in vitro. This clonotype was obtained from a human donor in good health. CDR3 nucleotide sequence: TGTGCCAGTAGTATAGAGGCAGGCGCGGGTGCCGGCTCCTACGAGCAGTACTTC. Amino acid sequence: CASSIEAGAGAGSYEQYF.